Given below is one T cell receptor beta chain in context. Its antigen is still unknown. The length of the CDR3 is 14 residues. Looked up from germline, CDR1 is MNHNY and CDR2 is SVGAGI (reference sequence). Deletions cut 4 bases from V and 4 bases from J, with 10 bases between. This entry comes from a study of shared clonotypes between healthy human individuals. Study-wide context: CD8 memory received one plate per donor, CD8 naive two, CD4 memory three and CD4 naive three.

Overall study results and limits: Across subsets, estimated richness was generally greater for naive than for memory populations. Generation probabilities of non-shared clonotypes were lower (relative to those shared by all four donors).

The genomic DNA of each subset was split evenly across several immunoSEQ plates. Measured with immunoSEQ multiplex PCR; TCRdb has only the in-frame clones, and not every one. The table shows 950,000 to 1,300,000 clones, with about 74% occurring only once. J is TRBJ2-2 and V is TRBV6-6, with a tentative D call TRBD1 (6 bases). This clonotype originated in a man aged 18 to 35 in good health. Sample: memory CD4+ T cells sorted from blood. The subset here: CD45RA-negative fraction. The CDR3 loop reads CASSWWGRTGELFF. For the CDR3, the DNA is TGTGCCAGCAGTTGGTGGGGGCGCACCGGGGAGCTGTTTTTT.